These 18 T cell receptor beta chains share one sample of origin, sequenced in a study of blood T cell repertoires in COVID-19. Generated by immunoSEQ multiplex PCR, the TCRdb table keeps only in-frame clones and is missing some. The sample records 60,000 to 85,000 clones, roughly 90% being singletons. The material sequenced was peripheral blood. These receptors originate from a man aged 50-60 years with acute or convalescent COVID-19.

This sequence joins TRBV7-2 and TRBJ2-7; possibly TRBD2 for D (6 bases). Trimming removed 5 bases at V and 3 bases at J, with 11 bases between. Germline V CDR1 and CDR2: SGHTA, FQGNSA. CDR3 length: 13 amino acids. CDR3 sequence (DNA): TGTGCCAGCAGCCTCGGGCGGGACTACGAGCAGTACTTC. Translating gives CASSLGRDYEQYF.

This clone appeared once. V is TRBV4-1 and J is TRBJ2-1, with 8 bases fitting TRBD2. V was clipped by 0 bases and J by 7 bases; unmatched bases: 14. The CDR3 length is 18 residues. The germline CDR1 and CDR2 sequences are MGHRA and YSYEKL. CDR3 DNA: TGCGCCAGCAGCCAAGATAGGGACGGGAGGGCCTCGCGAAATGAGCAGTTCTTC. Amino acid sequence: CASSQDRDGRASRNEQFF.

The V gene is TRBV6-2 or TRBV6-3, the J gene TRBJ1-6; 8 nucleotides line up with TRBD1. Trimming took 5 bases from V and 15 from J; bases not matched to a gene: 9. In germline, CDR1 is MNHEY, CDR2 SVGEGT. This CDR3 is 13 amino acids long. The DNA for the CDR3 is TGTGCCAGCAGTGGACAGGGTTCTTATCGCCTCCACTTT. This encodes CASSGQGSYRLHF.

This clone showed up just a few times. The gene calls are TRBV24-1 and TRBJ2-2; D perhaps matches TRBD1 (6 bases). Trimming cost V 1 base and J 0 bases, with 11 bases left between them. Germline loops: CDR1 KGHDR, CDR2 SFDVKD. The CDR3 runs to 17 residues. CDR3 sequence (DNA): TGTGCCACCAGTGATTTTTGGGACACACCGAACACCGGGGAGCTGTTTTTT. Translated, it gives CATSDFWDTPNTGELFF.

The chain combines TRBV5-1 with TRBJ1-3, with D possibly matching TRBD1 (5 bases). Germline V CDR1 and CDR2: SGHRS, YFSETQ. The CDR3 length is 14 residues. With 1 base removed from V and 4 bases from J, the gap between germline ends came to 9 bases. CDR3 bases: TGCGCCAGCAGCTTGCCACAGGAGGGAAACACCATATATTTT. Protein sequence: CASSLPQEGNTIYF.

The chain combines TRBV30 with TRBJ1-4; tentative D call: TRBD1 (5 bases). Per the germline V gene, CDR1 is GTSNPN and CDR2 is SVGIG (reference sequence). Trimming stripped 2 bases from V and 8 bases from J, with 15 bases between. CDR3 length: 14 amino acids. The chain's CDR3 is CAWSITGVWEKLFF. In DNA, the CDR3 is TGTGCCTGGAGTATTACGGGGGTCTGGGAAAAACTGTTTTTT.

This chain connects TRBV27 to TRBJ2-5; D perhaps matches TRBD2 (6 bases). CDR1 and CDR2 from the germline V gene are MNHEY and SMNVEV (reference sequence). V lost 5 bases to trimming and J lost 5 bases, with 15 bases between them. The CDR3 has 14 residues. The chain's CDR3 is CASSRGAPSETQYF. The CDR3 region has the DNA TGTGCCAGCAGTCGCGGGGCCCCCAGTGAGACCCAGTACTTC.

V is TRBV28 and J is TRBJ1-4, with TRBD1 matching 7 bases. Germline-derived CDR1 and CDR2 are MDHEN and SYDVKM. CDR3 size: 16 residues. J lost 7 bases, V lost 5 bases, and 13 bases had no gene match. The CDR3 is CASSPIRGGWGEKLFF. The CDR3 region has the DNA TGTGCCAGCAGTCCTATAAGAGGGGGCTGGGGTGAAAAACTGTTTTTT.

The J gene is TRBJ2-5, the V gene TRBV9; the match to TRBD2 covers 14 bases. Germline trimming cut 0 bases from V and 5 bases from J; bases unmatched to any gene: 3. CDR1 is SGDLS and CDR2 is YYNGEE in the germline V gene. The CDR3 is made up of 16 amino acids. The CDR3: CASSVEGLAGVETQYF. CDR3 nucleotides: TGTGCCAGCAGCGTAGAGGGACTAGCGGGAGTCGAGACCCAGTACTTC.

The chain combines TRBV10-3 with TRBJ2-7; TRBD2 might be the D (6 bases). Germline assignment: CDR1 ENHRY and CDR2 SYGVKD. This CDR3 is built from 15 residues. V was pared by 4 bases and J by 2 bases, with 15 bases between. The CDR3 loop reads CAISALGGGTYEQYF. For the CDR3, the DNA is TGTGCCATCAGTGCTCTTGGGGGAGGAACCTACGAGCAGTACTTC.

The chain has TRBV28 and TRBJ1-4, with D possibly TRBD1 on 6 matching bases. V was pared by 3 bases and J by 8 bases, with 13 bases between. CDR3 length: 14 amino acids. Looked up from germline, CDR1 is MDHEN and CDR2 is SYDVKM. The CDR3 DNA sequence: TGTGCCAGCAGTTTTGGGGGCGCCGGAGAAAAACTGTTTTTT. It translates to CASSFGGAGEKLFF.

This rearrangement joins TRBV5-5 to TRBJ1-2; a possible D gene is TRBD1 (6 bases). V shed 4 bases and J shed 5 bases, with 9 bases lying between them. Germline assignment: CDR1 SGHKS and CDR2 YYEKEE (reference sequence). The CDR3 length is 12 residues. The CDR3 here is CASSPQGYGYTF. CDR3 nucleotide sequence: TGTGCCAGCAGCCCACAGGGATATGGCTACACCTTC.

The CDR3 bases are TGTGCCAGCAGTTACTCCCCGCTAAGCTCTGGAAACACCATATATTTT. Its protein is CASSYSPLSSGNTIYF. This chain links TRBV6-5 with TRBJ1-3; no firm D call. This CDR3 comprises 16 residues. The V gene lost 0 bases and the J gene lost 0 bases, with 9 bases spanning the gap. The V gene's germline CDR1 is MNHEY and CDR2 SVGAGI.

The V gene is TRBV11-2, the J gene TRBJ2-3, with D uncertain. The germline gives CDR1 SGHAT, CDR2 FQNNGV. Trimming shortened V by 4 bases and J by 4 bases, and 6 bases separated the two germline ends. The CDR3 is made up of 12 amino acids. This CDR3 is CASSSVPDTQYF. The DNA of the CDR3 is TGTGCCAGCAGCTCAGTGCCAGATACGCAGTATTTT. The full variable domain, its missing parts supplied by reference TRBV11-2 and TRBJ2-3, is EAGVAQSPRYKIIEKRQSVAFWCNPISGHATLYWYQQILGQGPKLLIQFQNNGVVDDSQLPKDRFSAERLKGVDSTLKIQPAKLEDSAVYLCASSSVPDTQYFGPGTRLTVL.

CDR3 in amino acids: CASSNRDRDGYTF. The CDR3 DNA reads as TGTGCCAGCAGCAACCGGGACAGGGACGGCTACACCTTC. V gene TRBV6-5 combines with J gene TRBJ1-2; 9 nucleotides match TRBD1. Germline CDR1 and CDR2: MNHEY and SVGAGI. This CDR3 has 13 amino acids. Unmatched junction bases numbered 7, after V lost 6 bases and J lost 8 bases.

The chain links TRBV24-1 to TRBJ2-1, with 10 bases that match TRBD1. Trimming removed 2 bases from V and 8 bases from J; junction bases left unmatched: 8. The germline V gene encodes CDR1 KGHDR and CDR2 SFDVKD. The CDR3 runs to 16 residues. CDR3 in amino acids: CATSDWGQGLRDEQFF. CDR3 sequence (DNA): TGTGCCACCAGTGATTGGGGACAGGGGTTAAGAGATGAGCAGTTCTTC.

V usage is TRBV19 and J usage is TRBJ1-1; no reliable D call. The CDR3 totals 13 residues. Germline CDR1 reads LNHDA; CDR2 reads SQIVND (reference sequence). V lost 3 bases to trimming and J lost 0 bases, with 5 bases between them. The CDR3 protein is CASSIGMNTEAFF. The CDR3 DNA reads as TGTGCCAGTAGTATCGGGATGAACACTGAAGCTTTCTTT.

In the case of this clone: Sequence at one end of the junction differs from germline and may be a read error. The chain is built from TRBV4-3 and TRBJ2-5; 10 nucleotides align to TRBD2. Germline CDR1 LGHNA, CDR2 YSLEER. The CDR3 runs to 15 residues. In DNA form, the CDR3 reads TGCGCCAGCAGTCAAGCGGGGGGGCTGGCGGAGACCCAGTACTTC. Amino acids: CASSQAGGLAETQYF.